What follows is one T cell receptor (beta chain) and its context. This same CDR3 is encoded by further DNA sequences in the sample. Donors comprised healthy HIV-negative adults lacking recent acute infections or vaccinations. V was cut by 0 bases and J by 2 bases, with 8 bases left in between. Looked up from germline, CDR1 is SGHRS and CDR2 is YFSETQ. The CDR3 is 14 amino acids. Across several immunoSEQ plates, the genomic DNA of each subset was split evenly. Sequencing used immunoSEQ multiplex PCR; TCRdb keeps in-frame clones, though not all of them. The top ten clones hold 12% of a sample with about 520,000 clones, more than 75% of them seen once. This sample is part of a study of shared clonotypes between healthy human individuals.

This receptor was taken from a woman aged 40 to 49 in good health. Some clones in this sample may be carry-over from other donors' samples. The sequencing input was PBMCs. The rearrangement joins TRBV5-1 to TRBJ1-1; no firm D call. In DNA form, the CDR3 reads TGCGCCAGCAGCTTGGGGCAGGTAAACACTGAAGCTTTCTTT. It translates to CASSLGQVNTEAFF.